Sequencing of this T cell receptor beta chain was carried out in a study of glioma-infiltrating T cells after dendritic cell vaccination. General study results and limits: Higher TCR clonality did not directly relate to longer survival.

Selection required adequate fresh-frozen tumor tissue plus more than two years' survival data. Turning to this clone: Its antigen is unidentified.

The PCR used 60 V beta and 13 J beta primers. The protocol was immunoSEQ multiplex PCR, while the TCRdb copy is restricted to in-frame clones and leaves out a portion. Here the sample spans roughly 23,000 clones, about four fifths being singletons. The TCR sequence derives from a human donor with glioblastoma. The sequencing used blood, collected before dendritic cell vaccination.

For the CDR3, the DNA is TGCGCCAGCAGCTTGGAGGGGAACAGCTATGGCTACACCTTC. Translating gives CASSLEGNSYGYTF. J is TRBJ1-2 and V is TRBV5-1; D is possibly TRBD1 (5 bases). Trimming removed 0 bases from V and 4 bases from J, with 10 bases in between. The CDR3 loop spans 14 amino acids. The V gene's germline CDR1 is SGHRS and CDR2 YFSETQ.